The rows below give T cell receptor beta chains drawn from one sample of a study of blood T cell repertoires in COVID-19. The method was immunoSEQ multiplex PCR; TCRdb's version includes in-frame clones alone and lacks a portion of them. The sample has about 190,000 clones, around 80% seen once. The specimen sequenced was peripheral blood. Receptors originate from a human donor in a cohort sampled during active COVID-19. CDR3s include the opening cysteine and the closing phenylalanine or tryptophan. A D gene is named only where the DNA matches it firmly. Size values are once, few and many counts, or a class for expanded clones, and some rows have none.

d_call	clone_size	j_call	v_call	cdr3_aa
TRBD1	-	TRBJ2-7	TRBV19	CASGAGGYEQYF
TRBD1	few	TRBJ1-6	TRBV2	CASSASGQGASPLHF
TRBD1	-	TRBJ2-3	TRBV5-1	CASSLAIWTGSTDTQYF
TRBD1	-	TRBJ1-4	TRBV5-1	CASSLGGTQGVYEKLFF
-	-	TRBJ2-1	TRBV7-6	CASSPKDSTHIIYNEQFF
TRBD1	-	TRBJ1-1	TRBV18	CASSPRTGTGGWTEAFF
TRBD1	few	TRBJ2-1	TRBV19	CATRTGGRQFF
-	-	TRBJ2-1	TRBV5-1	CASSLVLQGYNEQFF
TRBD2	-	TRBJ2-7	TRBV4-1	CASSQDSLAGIWDEQYF
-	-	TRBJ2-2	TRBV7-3	CASSLTGRGYGGELFF
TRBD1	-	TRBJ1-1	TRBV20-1	CSPRQGVKAFF
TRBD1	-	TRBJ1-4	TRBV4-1	CASSQVNLGGAGEKLFF
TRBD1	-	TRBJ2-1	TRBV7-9	CASSSQRTGGRGEQFF
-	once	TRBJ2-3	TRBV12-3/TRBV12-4	CASSFSSTDTQYF
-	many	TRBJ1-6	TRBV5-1	CASQPGTTANSPLHF
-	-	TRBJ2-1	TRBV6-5	CASRRGWDEQFF
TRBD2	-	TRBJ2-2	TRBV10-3	CAISESWTSWGELFF
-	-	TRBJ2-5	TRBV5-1	CASSSEGEETQYF
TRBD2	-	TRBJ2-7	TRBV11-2	CASSSRLAGHLSSYEQYF
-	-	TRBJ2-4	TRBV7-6	CASSLAGPGAELAKNIQYF
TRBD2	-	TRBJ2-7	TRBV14	CASSQGLAGSEQYF
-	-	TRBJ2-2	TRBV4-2	CASSPRPGAEPGELFF
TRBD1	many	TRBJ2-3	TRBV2	CASRVDRGTDTQYF
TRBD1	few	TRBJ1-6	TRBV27	CASSLSPVQGDSPLHF
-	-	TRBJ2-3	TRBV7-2	CASSLVSDISTDTQYF
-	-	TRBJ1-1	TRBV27	CASSPTRGNTEAFF
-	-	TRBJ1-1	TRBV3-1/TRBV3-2	CASSHRSARGMNTEAFF
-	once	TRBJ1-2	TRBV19	CASSIAGGVRGYTF
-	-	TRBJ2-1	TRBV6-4	CASSAEHLQGGEQFF
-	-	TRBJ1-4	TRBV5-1	CASSLAGESNEKLFF
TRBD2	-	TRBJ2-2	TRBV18	CASSSMTSRNTGELFF
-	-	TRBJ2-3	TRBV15	CATSTRLVRHTDTQYF
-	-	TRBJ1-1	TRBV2	CASSLMIEAFF
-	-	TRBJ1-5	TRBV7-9	CANIHDQGFRYQPQHF
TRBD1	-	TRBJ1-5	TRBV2	CASSIGQGARQPQHF
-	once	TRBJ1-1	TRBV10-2	CASRQQGLGNTEAFF
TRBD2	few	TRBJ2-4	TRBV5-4	CASSSRTSGGADIQYF
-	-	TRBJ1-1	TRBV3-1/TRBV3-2	CASSRTGGTEAFF
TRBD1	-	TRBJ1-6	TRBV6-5	CASKMDRAANSPLHF
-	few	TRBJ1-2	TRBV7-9	CASSFNDPDNYGYTF
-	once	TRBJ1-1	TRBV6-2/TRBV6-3	CASSDLSGRGTEAFF
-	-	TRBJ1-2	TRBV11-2	CASSLGQNYGYTF
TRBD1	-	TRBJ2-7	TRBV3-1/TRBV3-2	CASSQGDRFREQYF
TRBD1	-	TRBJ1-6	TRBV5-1	CASSLLGGKSGSPLHF
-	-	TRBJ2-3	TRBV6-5	CASRGDFSTDTQYF
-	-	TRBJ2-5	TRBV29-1	CTILDWAETQYF
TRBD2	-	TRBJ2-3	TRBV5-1	CASSLHLLAGGQGTQYF
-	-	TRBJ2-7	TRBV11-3	CASSLRGYEQYF
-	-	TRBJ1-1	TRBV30	CAWRGTYLQGEAFF
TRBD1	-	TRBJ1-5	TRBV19	CASSRGQWDSNQPQHF